The T cell receptor beta chain under discussion was sequenced for a study of T-cell reconstitution after alpha-beta-depleted transplantation in children (dated by TCRdb to the mid-2010s). Describing the broader study: Using TCR repertoire profiling, the study followed T-cell immune reconstitution in a quantitative way in children after TCRalphabeta/CD19-depleted allogeneic hematopoietic cell transplantation.

The treatment or condition tag for this specimen amounts to: allogeneic hematopoietic cell transplantation with graft depleted of TCRalphabeta T cells and CD19 B cells. TCRalphabeta/CD19-depleted allogeneic hematopoietic cell grafts were given to the transplant recipients, all of whom were children. Reading from cysteine to phenylalanine, the CDR3 counts 15 amino acids. Only the CDR3 DNA is retained, 45 bases long and in frame from the first base. Cut back by 6 bases and 0 bases, the V and J ends lie 12 bases apart. As concerns this clonotype: Its cognate antigen has yet to be identified. This may be a read error: a much more frequent sequence differs by one nucleotide.

Study-level results and caveats: The apparently early alphabetaT-cell count recovery about two months after transplant was reportedly dependent on only several hundred rapidly expanded clones derived from non-depleted graft cells. The high TCRbeta diversity at day 60 in some patients was ascribed to recipient T cells and intrathymic progenitors that had survived conditioning. Hyperexpanded clone frequencies declined over subsequent months; after one year, T-cell counts and TCRbeta diversity were mostly attributed to newly produced T cells.

Library preparation employed PCR. The sequencing machine was an Illumina HiSeq 2500. To normalize quantification of the TCRbeta repertoire, the TCR libraries were built with molecular barcoding that relied on unique molecular identifiers. Through fastp at Q25 and MiXCR, TCRdb rebuilt clones from the public reads, retaining in-frame beta chains. When rows share a CDR3 protein, they turn into one entry using the most common DNA and genes. Within this sample are more than 400,000 distinct CDR3 sequences, with about an eighth of them counted one time only. The ten largest clones add up to 14% of the sample.

The sample here was PBMCs, mostly from graft donor cells, taken 180 days after TCRalphabeta/CD19-depleted stem cell transplant. The sequence is built from TRBV12-3 or TRBV12-4 and TRBJ1-3; TRBD1 is perhaps the D gene, given 5 matching bases. The receptor was derived from a female patient aged 2-9 years who had a stem cell transplant for aplastic anemia, so the T cells may come from the graft donor. The DNA is as follows: TGTGCCAGCAGCATACAGGCAGCCTCTGGAAACACCATATATTTT. The resulting protein is CASSIQAASGNTIYF.